This T cell receptor beta chain was found in a study of blood T cells in healthy people across ages. Study-level findings and limits: A roughly linear fall in TCR beta diversity per million T cells was seen with increasing age. Donors of long life had a larger count of naive CD4+ cells and greater diversity than aged donors. Researchers report that TCR beta diversity correlated strongly with naive T cell percentage.

Germline V gene lookup returns CDR1 MDHEN and CDR2 SYDVKM. The CDR3 spans 8 residues. Trimming shortened V by 8 bases and J by 12 bases, and 5 bases separated the two germline ends. Primers used in a second PCR of roughly 6 to 11 cycles were a sample-barcoded 5' primer and a J-beta primer mix. MiXCR was run by TCRdb on the 5' RACE reads, yielding one entry per CDR3 protein. The sample includes approximately 2,000,000 distinct CDR3 sequences, about two fifths of them seen just once. The authors extracted at least 5 micrograms of total RNA per sample. In its sample, this clonotype was seen a few times. Its antigen remains unknown.

This clonotype was obtained from a human donor in good health. Sequenced sample: blood. This chain connects TRBV28 to TRBJ2-4; D call uncertain. The chain's CDR3 is CASGGQYF. The CDR3 nucleotides read TGTGCCAGCGGTGGTCAGTACTTC.